The following is a T cell receptor beta chain sequence with its context. Its antigen is undetermined. This sample was included in a study of T-cell reconstitution after alpha-beta-depleted transplantation in children. General study results and limits: There were reportedly several hundred expanded graft clones from which alpha-beta T cells came about two months after transplant.

The CDR3 has 12 residues. V was trimmed by 2 bases and J by 10 bases, leaving 9 bases between them. During its preparation, the TCRbeta library received unique molecular identifiers. TCRdb reanalysed the PCR reads using MiXCR and keeps one entry per CDR3 protein. This sample has nearly 350,000 distinct CDR3 sequences, with roughly 17% found just once. The source material was PBMCs, mostly from graft donor cells, sampled 360 days after TCRalphabeta/CD19-depleted stem cell transplant. This chain uses TRBV12-3 or TRBV12-4 with TRBJ2-1; possibly TRBD1 or TRBD2 for D (5 bases each). This sequence was found in a male patient aged 2 to 9 who had a stem cell transplant for acute lymphoblastic leukemia, so the T cells may come from the graft donor. DNA for the CDR3: TGTGCCAGCAGTTTATCCGGGACCGAGCAGTTCTTC. Translated, it gives CASSLSGTEQFF.